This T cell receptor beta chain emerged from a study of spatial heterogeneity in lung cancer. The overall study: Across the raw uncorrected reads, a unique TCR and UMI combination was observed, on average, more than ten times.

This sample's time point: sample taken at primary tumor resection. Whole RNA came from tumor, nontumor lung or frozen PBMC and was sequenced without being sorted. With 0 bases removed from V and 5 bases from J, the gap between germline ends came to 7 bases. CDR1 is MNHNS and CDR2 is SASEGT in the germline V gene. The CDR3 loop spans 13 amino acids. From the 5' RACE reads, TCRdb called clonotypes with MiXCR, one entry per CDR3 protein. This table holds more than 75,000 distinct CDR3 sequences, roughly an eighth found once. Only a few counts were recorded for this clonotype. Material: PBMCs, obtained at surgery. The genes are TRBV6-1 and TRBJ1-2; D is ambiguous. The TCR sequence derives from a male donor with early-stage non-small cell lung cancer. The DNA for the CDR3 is TGTGCCAGCAGTGAAGCGGGCCTATATGGCTACACCTTC. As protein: CASSEAGLYGYTF.